This TCR beta chain was sequenced during a study of blood T cell repertoires in COVID-19. Study summary: There were acute and convalescent COVID-19 samples, and they came from the United States, Italy and Spain. Nucleic acid was either cDNA or gDNA, and it came from T cells, B-cell-depleted T cells, or PBMCs.

Germline-derived CDR1 and CDR2 are SGDLS and YYNGEE. Germline trimming cut 4 bases from V and 6 bases from J; bases unmatched to any gene: 11. The CDR3 is made up of 15 amino acids. Per the original data handling: The assay estimated nucleated cells by amplifying reference gene primers. The table came from immunoSEQ multiplex PCR; TCRdb's copy has only in-frame clones and leaves some out. For V, J and clone size, that table is used; D and trimming come from the DNA. The repertoire consists of roughly 34,000 clones, with around 91% occurring once and the leading ten covering around 1.5%. Sequenced: peripheral blood. The chain has TRBV9 and TRBJ2-3; 7 nucleotides match TRBD1. This receptor was obtained from a man aged 60 to 69 with active COVID-19. The CDR3 coding sequence is TGTGCCAGCAGCTCCCGGGACAGAGTCCTGGATACGCAGTATTTT. Residues: CASSSRDRVLDTQYF.